The rows below give T cell receptor beta chains drawn from one sample of a study of shared clonotypes between healthy human individuals. Generated by immunoSEQ multiplex PCR, the TCRdb table keeps only in-frame clones and is missing some. This sample yields approximately 2.5 million clones, of which over 85% are seen a single time; approximately 0.36% belongs to the top ten. Sequencing used naive CD4+ T cells from PBMCs. These TCRs come from a man younger than 35 in good health. Some clones in this sample may be carry-over from other donors' samples. The CDR3 runs from the conserved cysteine through the conserved F or W.

cdr3_aa v_call cdr3_length j_call
CASSSPRPLQETQYF TRBV7-9 15 TRBJ2-5
CASSDAHPGFDEQFF TRBV6-1 15 TRBJ2-1
CASRDANYGYTF TRBV4-1 12 TRBJ1-2
CATAKERTGVNTIYF TRBV15 15 TRBJ1-3
CASSPLGGEAKNIQYF TRBV5-8 16 TRBJ2-4
CASSSRSGGDNSPLHF TRBV28 16 TRBJ1-6
CASRRRTGNTGELFF TRBV5-1 15 TRBJ2-2
CASSLLAGVRGSDNEQFF TRBV7-3 18 TRBJ2-1
CASSYSGRRSNYGYTF TRBV6-5 16 TRBJ1-2
CASSLDPNTEAFF TRBV5-1 13 TRBJ1-1
CASSQPTSGTSTDTQYF TRBV4-1 17 TRBJ2-3
CASSPDGRGNTIYF TRBV7-8 14 TRBJ1-3
CASSDDRTEAFF TRBV2 12 TRBJ1-1
CASSLTGDSYNEQFF TRBV7-3 15 TRBJ2-1
CASCKDGASNQPQHF TRBV18 15 TRBJ1-5
CASSSGLAVYNEQFF TRBV7-3 15 TRBJ2-1
CASRSTRGNYNEQFF TRBV19 15 TRBJ2-1
CAISESLGQGLSYEQYF TRBV10-3 17 -
CASSQTGTTNEKLFF TRBV4-1 15 TRBJ1-4
CATSRDGKLLPNGKLFF TRBV15 17 TRBJ1-4
CASSPSSGFTGELFF TRBV16 15 TRBJ2-2
CAGRSRDAEQYF TRBV2 12 TRBJ2-7
CASSAGPTGWNQPQHF TRBV6-1 16 TRBJ1-5
CASRTVGTGQETQYF TRBV4-1 15 TRBJ2-5
CASSLFRTGVADTQYF TRBV5-8 16 TRBJ2-3
CAWSRDRGRGEPQHF TRBV30 15 TRBJ1-5
CASSVDRYTEAFF TRBV11-3 13 TRBJ1-1
CASSLSGAGVPDTQYF TRBV7-3 16 TRBJ2-3
CASSLKQVVTEAFF TRBV11-2 14 TRBJ1-1
CASGIPGDSYEQYF TRBV28 14 TRBJ2-7
CASSFSGTEGTDTQYF TRBV28 16 TRBJ2-3
CASSDNGRREHPRIYEQYF TRBV6-4 19 TRBJ2-7
CASSPGLAGAHEQYF TRBV11-3 15 TRBJ2-7
CASSPEGNEQFF TRBV5-1 12 TRBJ2-1
CASSLLGDTEAFF TRBV27 13 TRBJ1-1
CATSRKTDSNQPQHF TRBV15 15 TRBJ1-5
CASRHGTGGYEQYF TRBV6-6 14 TRBJ2-7
CSVVVGTEETQYF TRBV29-1 13 TRBJ2-5
CASSEDPGQTIQETQYF TRBV6-1 17 TRBJ2-5
CASSERRGVSNQPQHF TRBV10-2 16 TRBJ1-5
CATSREGLDTEAFF TRBV15 14 TRBJ1-1
CASSLNLAGTDTQYF TRBV7-3 15 TRBJ2-3
CSVVYRTYNEQFF TRBV29-1 13 TRBJ2-1
CASSPHRGTDTQYF TRBV28 14 TRBJ2-3
CASSAGLRNNEQFF TRBV27 14 TRBJ2-1
CASSYGQGSSYEQYF TRBV6-5 15 TRBJ2-7
CASSSGMGPSYEQYF TRBV28 15 TRBJ2-7
CASSPVGSGRDEQFF TRBV5-4 15 TRBJ2-1
CASSQEIRTSGSYNEQFF TRBV4-3 18 TRBJ2-1
CASSPMTAIHSYNEQFF TRBV14 17 TRBJ2-1
CASSGQGLETQYF TRBV11-2 13 TRBJ2-5
CAIGTSGEELFF TRBV10-3 12 TRBJ2-2
CASRSRDNSNQPQHF TRBV6-1 15 TRBJ1-5
CASSIEGNTQPQHF TRBV5-1 14 TRBJ1-5